Each of the 8 T cell receptor beta chains below was sequenced from the same sample in a study of blood T cell repertoires in COVID-19. Produced via immunoSEQ multiplex PCR; TCRdb's table is partial and in-frame only. The table has approximately 81,000 clones, around 88% seen once; the top ten hold under 1.5%. Sequencing was done on a sample of PBMCs or T cells enriched from blood (not recorded which). The receptors shown here come from a woman aged 45-60 years with acute COVID-19.

The chain joins TRBV29-1 to TRBJ1-1; 9 bases are a match to TRBD1. The V segment lost 7 bases and the J segment 7 bases; nucleotides outside the gene matches: 7. Per the germline V gene, CDR1 is SQVTM and CDR2 is ANQGSEA. CDR3 length equals 12 residues. This chain's CDR3 is CSARTGDSEAFF. DNA of the CDR3: TGCAGCGCTCGGACAGGGGATAGTGAAGCTTTCTTT. The variable domain in full, with the rest retrieved from reference TRBV29-1 and TRBJ1-1, is SAVISQKPSRDICQRGTSLTIQCQVDSQVTMMFWYRQQPGQSLTLIATANQGSEATYESGFVIDKFPISRPNLTFSTLTVSNMSPEDSSIYLCSARTGDSEAFFGQGTRLTVV.

This clone was detected a few times. The chain has TRBV24-1 and TRBJ2-7, with 9 nucleotides matching TRBD1. Germline CDR1 is KGHDR and CDR2 is SFDVKD. The CDR3 has 13 residues. The trim removed 7 bases at V and 4 bases at J, leaving 4 bases unmatched. CDR3: CATRQGANYEQYF. The CDR3, as DNA: TGTGCCACCAGACAGGGGGCAAATTACGAGCAGTACTTC.

This rearrangement joins TRBV9 to TRBJ2-7; 10 positions agree with TRBD2. Germline assignment: CDR1 SGDLS and CDR2 YYNGEE. Germline trimming cut 0 bases from V and 3 bases from J; bases unmatched to any gene: 6. The CDR3 length is 16 residues. CDR3 coding DNA: TGTGCCAGCAGCGTAGCCGGGACTAGCGAGGGCTACGAGCAGTACTTC. Its translation: CASSVAGTSEGYEQYF.

The genes are TRBV19 and TRBJ1-2; D uncertain. V was clipped by 5 bases and J by 8 bases, with 12 bases between them. The CDR3 sequence is 12 residues long. Germline V CDR1 and CDR2: LNHDA, SQIVND (reference sequence). The CDR3 DNA sequence: TGTGCCAGTAGTGAGGCAGCGAGCGGCTACACCTTC. Protein: CASSEAASGYTF.

The chain recombines TRBV27 with TRBJ2-1; TRBD2 matches at 7 bases. V trimming: 3 bases; J trimming: 10 bases; junction bases outside the gene matches: 12. This CDR3 has 15 residues. Germline loops: CDR1 MNHEY, CDR2 SMNVEV (reference sequence). The CDR3 DNA follows: TGTGCCAGCAGTTTTCGACTAGCCTTCCAGGCGGAGCAGTTCTTC. This codes for CASSFRLAFQAEQFF.

The genes are TRBV7-2 and TRBJ2-2; D is ambiguous. Looked up from germline, CDR1 is SGHTA and CDR2 is FQGNSA. The CDR3 extends over 13 amino acids. V gave up 7 bases and J gave up 3 bases, with 9 bases separating them. CDR3 in amino acids: CASTHFDTGELFF. In DNA form, the CDR3 reads TGTGCCAGCACCCACTTCGACACCGGGGAGCTGTTTTTT.

The rearrangement links TRBV11-2 to TRBJ2-3; 8 positions match TRBD2. The V and J ends lost 4 bases and 4 bases, in that order; junction bases with no gene match: 4. Germline CDR1 and CDR2: SGHAT and FQNNGV. This CDR3 region has 14 residues. CDR3 region: CASSSSGRADTQYF. CDR3 coding DNA: TGTGCCAGCAGCTCGAGCGGGAGAGCAGATACGCAGTATTTT.

The chain employs TRBV7-2 and TRBJ2-7, with TRBD2 as a possible D gene (6 bases). The V and J ends lost 0 bases and 4 bases respectively, with 13 bases between them. CDR1 is SGHTA, CDR2 FQGNSA, per germline. CDR3 length: 15 amino acids. CDR3 amino acids: CASSLASGSQYEQYF. In nucleotides, the CDR3 is TGTGCCAGCAGCTTAGCTTCCGGGAGTCAGTACGAGCAGTACTTC.